These 5 T cell receptor beta chains came from one sample sequenced in a study of blood T cell repertoires in COVID-19. Profiled with immunoSEQ multiplex PCR; TCRdb holds only in-frame clones, not every one. The sample has around 270,000 clones; around 89% are singletons. The sample consisted of peripheral blood. These receptors were collected from a man aged 35 to 55 with acute or convalescent COVID-19.

The gene calls are TRBV14 and TRBJ2-7; 11 bases align to TRBD1. CDR1 is SGHDN, CDR2 FVKESK, per germline. The CDR3 spans 15 residues. V was pared by 4 bases and J by 6 bases, with 8 bases of the junction left unmatched. This chain's CDR3 is CASSLWTGGKFEQYF. CDR3 sequence (DNA): TGTGCCAGCAGCCTTTGGACAGGGGGCAAGTTCGAGCAGTACTTC.

This chain links TRBV11-2 with TRBJ2-7, with 9 bases lining up with TRBD1. The length of the CDR3 is 14 residues. V shed 3 bases, J shed 4 bases, and the junction held 4 bases outside the gene matches. The germline V gene has CDR1 SGHAT and CDR2 FQNNGV. The CDR3 spells CASSFRQGGYEQYF. The CDR3 DNA reads as TGTGCCAGCAGCTTTCGACAGGGGGGGTACGAGCAGTACTTC. Full variable domain (outside the CDR3, taken from reference TRBV11-2 and TRBJ2-7): EAGVAQSPRYKIIEKRQSVAFWCNPISGHATLYWYQQILGQGPKLLIQFQNNGVVDDSQLPKDRFSAERLKGVDSTLKIQPAKLEDSAVYLCASSFRQGGYEQYFGPGTRLTVT.

A single count supports this clone. V usage is TRBV2 and J usage is TRBJ2-7; 7 bases agree with TRBD1. CDR3 length equals 15 residues. The V gene end was trimmed by 8 bases and the J gene end by 0 bases; junction bases not matched to a gene: 10. Germline-derived CDR1 and CDR2 are SNHLY and FYNNEI. The CDR3 spells CASAVDRASSYEQYF. Written as DNA, the CDR3 is TGTGCCAGCGCGGTAGACAGGGCAAGCTCCTACGAGCAGTACTTC.

This chain joins TRBV7-2 and TRBJ1-6; a weak D match, TRBD1 (6 bases). Trimming stripped 2 bases from V and 7 bases from J, with 12 bases between. The length of the CDR3 is 15 residues. Germline values: CDR1 SGHTA, CDR2 FQGNSA. CDR3 nucleotide sequence: TGTGCCAGCAGCTTACGACAGGTCGGGAATTCACCCCTCCACTTT. Its protein product is CASSLRQVGNSPLHF.

The chain has TRBV5-4 and TRBJ2-7, with a weak D call TRBD2 (5 bases). The CDR3 runs 14 residues. V dropped 0 bases and J dropped 2 bases, with 9 bases sitting between them. Germline V gives CDR1 SGHNT, CDR2 YYREEE (reference sequence). Written as DNA, the CDR3 is TGTGCCAGCAGCTTGGGAGGGCACACCTACGAGCAGTACTTC. Translating gives CASSLGGHTYEQYF.